What follows describes a single TCR beta chain. The antigen it recognizes is unknown. No much larger clone is present one base from it, and per-base qualities are unavailable. The treatment or condition label here, explained by the study, means: live attenuated yellow fever vaccine strain. At each blood-draw timepoint, two biological replicates of bulk PBMCs were collected. PBMCs were isolated from peripheral blood using a standard Ficoll-Paque protocol. TriZol was used to extract RNA from bulk PBMCs, CD4 and CD8 fractions, and dextramer-positive and dextramer-negative fractions. Per the germline V gene, SGDLS is the CDR1 and YYNGEE is the CDR2. Its CDR3 holds 14 amino acids, cysteine through phenylalanine. Just the 42-base CDR3 DNA is kept, in frame starting at base 1. The trim is 0 bases for V and 6 bases for J, with a gap of 11 bases between the germline ends. The data stem from a study of T cells after yellow fever vaccination (dated by TCRdb to between 2019 and 2020). Describing the broader study: The SMART-Seq v4 Ultra Low Input RNA kit was used to prepare libraries from fractions with low cell numbers. To follow T-cell clones before and after primary and booster YFV17D yellow fever vaccination, bulk TCR alpha and beta repertoires were sequenced over time. Two healthy male donors made up the cohort, one aged 18 to 30 years and the other aged 30 to 40 years. Blood was collected at multiple timepoints before and after primary and secondary immunization, and bulk PBMC replicates and cell subsets were isolated. Broader findings and caveats from the paper: Computational filtering was required because FACS-sorted repertoires could contain abundant contaminating clonotypes from the bulk population. A small fraction of clonotypes appeared in both the CD4 and CD8 compartments, likely as a result of convergent recombination. After the booster, most of the clones that had expanded following primary vaccination were detected again (approximately 95% of CD4 and more than 85% of CD8), which suggests that memory was broadly maintained. The secondary T-cell response was weaker than the primary response but faster, peaking on day 5 instead of day 15. Because the study included only two donors, the extent to which the findings can be generalized is limited.

Synthesis of TCR cDNA relied on 5'RACE template switching, a step that introduced a universal primer site along with unique molecular identifiers. cDNA synthesis was primed from both the TCR alpha and TCR beta constant segments. Library amplification involved two PCR steps, and the second step added sample barcodes and sequencing adapters. Libraries were sequenced on Illumina HiSeq 2500 (2x100 bp) or NovaSeq (2x150 bp). For the original study's pipeline: Demultiplexing of reads and collapsing into UMI consensus sequences were performed with MIGEC, and V(D)J alignment was carried out with MiXCR. Clonotypes responding to the vaccine were identified with edgeR on replicate PBMC samples, with the criteria of FDR below 0.01 and a log2 fold change above 5 up to day 15. Bulk clonotypes were assigned CD4 or CD8 identity according to which sequenced CD4 or CD8 repertoire held them at higher abundance. TCRdb itself trimmed the public reads at Q25 with fastp, ran MiXCR and retained productive beta chains. Rows are combined by CDR3 protein, so each entry shows the most common genes and DNA. For this entry, the V and J calls and clone size follow TCRdb and not the study's own pipeline. The sample has about 400,000 distinct CDR3 sequences on record, about 6.2% of them singletons. Clones ranked in the top ten supply approximately 16% of the sample.

Sequencing used PBMCs, obtained 5 days after the yellow fever booster vaccination. Here the chain combines TRBV9 and TRBJ2-3; 5 matching bases give a weak D call of TRBD2. This TCR was recovered from a man younger than 40 who received the YFV17D yellow fever vaccine. The CDR3 has the sequence CASSVGGWRDTQYF. The DNA is TGTGCCAGCAGCGTAGGAGGGTGGAGGGATACGCAGTATTTT.